Presented here are 11 T cell receptor beta chains from one specimen sequenced in a study of response to subunit inactivated influenza vaccine. MiXCR was run by TCRdb on the RT-PCR reads, yielding one entry per CDR3 protein. The sample shows around 190,000 distinct CDR3 sequences, about 9% of them seen only once. Source: non-naive T cells sorted from PBMCs, taken on the day of vaccination. The source of these receptors is a man over 45 who received an inactivated influenza vaccine.

The chain couples TRBV14 to TRBJ2-3; 9 nucleotides align to TRBD2. Germline loops: CDR1 SGHDN, CDR2 FVKESK. V was clipped by 2 bases and J by 3 bases; unmatched bases: 24. This CDR3 has 22 amino acids. Here the CDR3 reads CASSQYFGTVSQRLAETDTQYF. CDR3 nucleotides: TGTGCCAGCAGCCAATACTTTGGGACAGTATCCCAACGACTAGCGGAGACAGATACGCAGTATTTT.

The gene calls are TRBV7-9 and TRBJ1-5; D is ambiguous. The CDR3 is 14 amino acids. Trimming took 0 bases from V and 6 from J, leaving 9 bases between them. Germline loops: CDR1 SEHNR, CDR2 FQNEAQ (reference sequence). The CDR3 region has the DNA TGTGCCAGCAGCTTAGCAAGCTTCGGTCAGCCCCAGCATTTT. As protein: CASSLASFGQPQHF.

This clonotype has just a few counts. V usage is TRBV2 and J usage is TRBJ2-1, with D tentatively TRBD1 or TRBD2 (5 bases each). The length of the CDR3 is 16 residues. With 5 bases removed from V and 9 bases from J, the gap between germline ends came to 23 bases. The germline gives CDR1 SNHLY, CDR2 FYNNEI. The CDR3 protein is CASSKGQGTLGVEQFF. CDR3 coding DNA: TGTGCCAGCAGTAAAGGGCAAGGGACGCTCGGGGTTGAGCAGTTCTTC.

The genes are TRBV5-1 and TRBJ2-1, with TRBD2 as a possible D gene (6 bases). Germline V gene data show CDR1 as SGHRS and CDR2 as YFSETQ. The CDR3 is 15 residues long. Deletions cut 4 bases from V and 3 bases from J, with 14 bases between. The CDR3 bases are TGCGCCAGCAGCCCGCGCGGGGCAAACTACAATGAGCAGTTCTTC. Its translation: CASSPRGANYNEQFF.

The gene calls are TRBV11-2 and TRBJ2-1, with 8 bases that match TRBD1. The CDR3 consists of 14 residues. Germline CDR1 and CDR2: SGHAT and FQNNGV. The junction had 4 bases not matched to a gene; V was cut back by 3 bases and J by 6 bases. CDR3 residues: CASSFGQGGNEQFF. CDR3 sequence (DNA): TGTGCCAGCAGCTTCGGACAGGGTGGCAATGAGCAGTTCTTC.

This clonotype has just a few counts. The V and J genes are TRBV20-1 and TRBJ2-4; unclear D gene. Germline loops: CDR1 DFQATT, CDR2 SNEGSKA (reference sequence). V was pared by 5 bases and J by 0 bases, with 14 bases between. CDR3 length: 15 residues. This chain's CDR3 is CSAWRSSLAKNIQYF. CDR3 DNA: TGCAGTGCTTGGCGGAGTTCCCTAGCCAAAAACATTCAGTACTTC.

In DNA form, the CDR3 reads TGTGCCAGCAGCCCGCGGACTAGCGGGACTTACGAGCAGTACTTC. Encoded protein: CASSPRTSGTYEQYF. V usage is TRBV7-2 and J usage is TRBJ2-7, with 12 bases identical to TRBD2. Unmatched junction bases numbered 6, after V lost 5 bases and J lost 4 bases. The CDR3 runs to 15 residues. Germline V lookup: CDR1 SGHTA, CDR2 FQGNSA.

This clonotype was seen repeatedly, ten times or more. The V gene is TRBV12-3 or TRBV12-4, the J gene TRBJ1-5; 7 bases map to TRBD1. The J segment lost 5 bases and the V segment lost 6 bases, leaving 10 bases of the junction unmatched. The CDR3 loop spans 15 amino acids. CDR3 region: CASRSDREGDQPQHF. Written as DNA, the CDR3 is TGTGCCAGCAGATCTGACAGGGAGGGGGATCAGCCCCAGCATTTT.

V and J are TRBV2 and TRBJ2-5, with no clear D. Germline-derived CDR1 and CDR2 are SNHLY and FYNNEI. V was shortened by 2 bases and J by 7 bases, with 2 bases between the two germline ends. This CDR3 region has 10 residues. For the CDR3, the DNA is TGTGCCAGCAGTGAACGGACCCAGTACTTC. Amino acids: CASSERTQYF.

This clonotype was seen ten or more times. This chain links TRBV29-1 with TRBJ2-1; D remains unclear. Trimming left V 7 bases short and J 3 bases short, with 13 bases between. CDR3 length: 13 residues. From germline, CDR1 is SQVTM and CDR2 ANQGSEA. The CDR3 DNA is TGCAGCGGGGCTGGGCACGACTACAATGAGCAGTTCTTC. This sequence encodes CSGAGHDYNEQFF.

The chain uses TRBV30 and TRBJ2-5; TRBD2 matches 11 bases. Trimming took 4 bases from V and 4 from J; bases not matched to a gene: 11. Germline loops: CDR1 GTSNPN, CDR2 SVGIG (reference sequence). CDR3 size: 16 residues. The CDR3 DNA reads TGTGCCTGGACCCTCGTCGGGACTAGCGGCATAGAGACCCAGTACTTC. This sequence encodes CAWTLVGTSGIETQYF.